This T cell receptor beta chain stems from a study of blood T cells in healthy people across ages. Across the study: Template switching recovered approximately one barcoded beta molecule for every two T cells.

It was with a sample-barcoded 5' primer and a J-beta primer mix that a second PCR of about 7 to 12 cycles was run. TCRdb re-called the 5' RACE reads through MiXCR, storing one row per CDR3 protein. The repertoire holds 380,000 or so distinct CDR3 sequences, with 45% to 65% as singletons. The length of the CDR3 is 14 residues. Trimming removed 2 bases from V and 4 bases from J, with 14 bases in between. CDR1 is DFQATT, CDR2 SNEGSKA, per germline (reference sequence). The sequence came from a man between 60 and 70 years old in good health. Material for sequencing was blood. The chain is built from TRBV20-1 and TRBJ2-5; no clear D gene. CDR3 sequence reads: CSARKTQIGETQYF. The CDR3 DNA reads TGCAGTGCTAGAAAGACCCAAATCGGAGAGACCCAGTACTTC.